The rows below give T cell receptor beta chains drawn from one sample of a study of blood T cells in healthy people across ages. MiXCR, applied by TCRdb to the 5' RACE reads, yields one record per CDR3 protein. This sample yields about 1.7 million distinct CDR3 sequences, of which roughly 27% are seen a single time; less than 9.5% belongs to the top ten. Input material: blood. The receptor source for this set is a woman younger than 45 in good health. Both conserved end residues are part of each CDR3. D genes are given only for firm matches. Expanded clones are given a class, and other clones once, few, many or no size at all.

size | J | D | V | CDR3 | DNA
few | TRBJ2-3 | TRBD2 | TRBV15 | CATSRGLLAGVGTDTQYF | TGTGCCACCAGCAGAGGGTTACTAGCGGGAGTTGGCACAGATACGCAGTATTTT
few | TRBJ1-2 | - | TRBV24-1 | CATSDPGRARGYTF | TGTGCCACCAGTGACCCGGGCAGGGCACGTGGCTACACCTTC
few | TRBJ2-6 | - | TRBV3-1 | CASSQDRGGINSGANVLTF | TGTGCCAGCAGCCAAGATAGGGGTGGGATTAACTCTGGGGCCAACGTCCTGACTTTC
few | TRBJ2-1 | - | TRBV5-1 | CASSPDYNNEQFF | TGCGCCAGCTCTCCGGACTACAACAATGAGCAGTTCTTC
many | TRBJ2-7 | - | TRBV7-6 | CASSPYTWGGDEQYF | TGTGCCAGCAGCCCCTATACCTGGGGGGGCGACGAGCAGTACTTC
few | TRBJ2-1 | - | TRBV9 | CASSVGGRNNEQFF | TGTGCCAGCAGCGTAGGGGGAAGGAACAATGAGCAGTTCTTC
- | TRBJ2-7 | TRBD1 | TRBV28 | CTSTQGVTYEQYF | TGTACCAGCACCCAGGGGGTAACCTACGAGCAGTACTTC
few | TRBJ1-1 | - | TRBV29-1 | CSVEVPVAFF | TGCAGCGTTGAAGTGCCGGTAGCTTTCTTT
- | TRBJ1-2 | - | TRBV2 | CASSEEAPGFYGYTF | TGTGCCAGCAGTGAAGAGGCCCCAGGTTTCTATGGCTACACCTTC
many | TRBJ2-7 | - | TRBV10-1 | CASSEFQLDGEQYF | TGCGCCAGCAGTGAGTTCCAGCTAGATGGCGAGCAGTACTTC
few | TRBJ2-3 | - | TRBV6-1 | CASSEALRITPDTQYF | TGTGCCAGCAGTGAAGCTCTCCGGATTACCCCAGATACGCAGTATTTT
few | TRBJ2-7 | TRBD1 | TRBV5-1 | CASSPTGTGVPYEQYF | TGCGCCAGCAGCCCAACCGGGACAGGGGTGCCCTACGAGCAGTACTTC
many | TRBJ1-2 | - | TRBV2 | CASNAPGGVGGYTF | TGTGCCAGCAATGCCCCCGGGGGGGTAGGTGGCTACACCTTC
- | TRBJ2-7 | - | TRBV9 | CASSATSQGYEQYF | TGTGCCAGCAGCGCCACCTCACAGGGATACGAGCAGTACTTC
- | TRBJ1-2 | - | TRBV5-1 | CASSLAKGPLNNYGYTF | TGCGCCAGCAGCTTGGCCAAGGGGCCTTTAAATAACTATGGCTACACCTTC
few | TRBJ2-2 | - | TRBV15 | CATSRDKGGWSGELFF | TGTGCCACCAGCAGAGATAAAGGGGGATGGTCCGGGGAGCTGTTTTTT
- | TRBJ1-4 | TRBD1 | TRBV6-1 | CASSHGTGINSNEKLFF | TGTGCCAGCAGCCACGGGACAGGGATTAACTCTAATGAAAAACTGTTTTTT
- | TRBJ2-7 | - | TRBV20-1 | CSRSRLVLRPEQYF | TGCAGTCGCTCCAGACTAGTCCTAAGACCCGAGCAGTACTTC
- | TRBJ2-3 | - | TRBV21-1 | CAGSKTLDTQYF | TGTGCCGGCAGCAAAACCCTCGATACGCAGTATTTT
- | TRBJ2-3 | TRBD2 | TRBV20-1 | CSAATSGGPPYHTQYF | TGCAGTGCCGCGACTAGCGGGGGGCCCCCTTATCATACGCAGTATTTT
- | TRBJ2-4 | - | TRBV15 | CATSPKSNIQYF | TGTGCCACCAGTCCGAAATCGAACATTCAGTACTTC
- | TRBJ2-3 | TRBD1 | TRBV7-2 | CASSFRGIEPDTQYF | TGTGCCAGCAGCTTCAGGGGGATTGAACCAGATACGCAGTATTTT
- | TRBJ2-2 | - | TRBV19 | CASSINLQGSGELFF | TGTGCCAGTAGTATAAACCTCCAGGGCAGCGGGGAGCTGTTTTTT
- | TRBJ1-5 | - | TRBV3-1 | CASSQGGGGVNQPQHF | TGTGCCAGCAGCCAAGGGGGTGGAGGGGTCAATCAGCCCCAGCATTTT
- | TRBJ2-7 | TRBD1 | TRBV20-1 | CSAFGTGGAKDSYEQYF | TGCAGTGCCTTTGGGACAGGGGGCGCGAAAGATTCCTACGAGCAGTACTTC
once | TRBJ2-1 | - | TRBV6-1 | CASGPSRAGRGTHNEQFF | TGTGCCAGCGGCCCAAGCCGGGCAGGAAGGGGGACACACAATGAGCAGTTCTTC
- | TRBJ2-3 | - | TRBV12-3/TRBV12-4 | CASAPDRVQADTQYF | TGTGCCAGCGCCCCCGACCGGGTCCAAGCAGATACGCAGTATTTT
few | TRBJ1-5 | - | TRBV10-3 | CAISDLQANQPQHF | TGTGCCATCAGTGACTTACAGGCCAATCAGCCCCAGCATTTT
few | TRBJ2-1 | - | TRBV2 | CASSEVPSETYNEQFF | TGTGCCAGCAGTGAAGTCCCTAGCGAAACCTACAATGAGCAGTTCTTC
- | TRBJ1-2 | - | TRBV12-3/TRBV12-4 | CASSRGIGSPLCYGYTF | TGTGCCAGCAGCCGGGGAATAGGGTCCCCACTGTGCTATGGCTACACCTTC
few | TRBJ2-7 | - | TRBV20-1 | CSARGILTGPLGSEEQYF | TGCAGTGCTAGGGGAATCCTTACAGGCCCCCTGGGGTCGGAGGAGCAGTACTTC
- | TRBJ1-4 | - | TRBV29-1 | CSVLPINEKLFF | TGCAGCGTTCTACCGATTAATGAAAAACTGTTTTTT